The sequence of this TCR beta chain was determined in a study of tumor-infiltrating lymphocytes in primary liver carcinoma. Study as a whole: Spanning 30 to 69 years of age, the patients were men and women.

Scientists recovered RNA and DNA together from approximately 20-30 mg of unsorted bulk tissue. Turning to this clonotype: Its antigen is still unknown. The junction shows a germline mismatch at one end, possibly a read error.

TCR beta cDNA was made from roughly 450 ng total RNA with a constant-region primer. Each TCR beta library was derived from three nested multiplex PCR rounds that employed slightly modified ARM-PCR. TRBV1-TRBV30 forward primers paired with a C-beta reverse primer were used in the first two PCR rounds, which ran roughly 9 cycles each. From the multiplex PCR reads, TCRdb called clonotypes with MiXCR, one entry per CDR3 protein. Of about 200,000 distinct CDR3 sequences in the sample, around four fifths were seen once. The study's findings and limits: Just around 8-24% of top clones spanned all five tumor regions.

Germline lookup yields CDR1 SGHVS and CDR2 FQNEAQ. The CDR3 extends over 15 amino acids. The receptor was isolated from a middle-aged man with primary liver carcinoma and hepatitis B virus infection. The chain links TRBV7-8 to TRBJ2-2; D tentatively reads TRBD1 or TRBD2 (5 bases each). Source material: tumor tissue from primary liver carcinoma. Here the CDR3 reads CAISLIRSDTGELFF. The DNA for the CDR3 is TGTGCCATCAGCTTAATTCGGTCGGACACCGGGGAGCTGTTTTTC.